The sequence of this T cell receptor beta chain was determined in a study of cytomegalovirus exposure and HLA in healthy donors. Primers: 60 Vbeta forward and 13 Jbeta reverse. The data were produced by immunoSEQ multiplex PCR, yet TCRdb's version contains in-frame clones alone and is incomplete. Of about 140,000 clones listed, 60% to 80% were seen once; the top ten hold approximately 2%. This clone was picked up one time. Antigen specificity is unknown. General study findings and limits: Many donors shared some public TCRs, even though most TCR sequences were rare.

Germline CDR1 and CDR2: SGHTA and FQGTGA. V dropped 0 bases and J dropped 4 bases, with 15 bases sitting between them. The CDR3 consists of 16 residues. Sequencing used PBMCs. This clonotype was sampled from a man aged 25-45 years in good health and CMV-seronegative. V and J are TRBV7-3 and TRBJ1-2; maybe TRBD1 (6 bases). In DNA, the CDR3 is TGTGCCAGCAGCTTAACGGGGGGGCAGAACAGCTATGGCTACACCTTC. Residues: CASSLTGGQNSYGYTF.